Below are 8 T cell receptor beta chains sequenced from a single sample in a study of graft-versus-host responses after intestinal transplantation. TCRdb's copy holds only in-frame clones and misses some; the assay was immunoSEQ multiplex PCR. The data contain roughly 120,000 clones, approximately 92% of them singletons. For these TCRs, the target antigens are not known. The sample here was unstimulated CD8+ T cells sorted from spleen or lymph node cells, taken before intestinal transplant. These receptors all stem from a human donor who received an intestinal transplant.

The chain recombines TRBV6-6 with TRBJ2-1, with TRBD2 matching 12 bases. The CDR3 spans 14 residues. J was trimmed by 8 bases and V by 2 bases; bases with no gene match: 1. CDR1 and CDR2 (germline): MNHNY, SVGAGI (reference sequence). This CDR3 reads CASSYLAGGDEQFF. CDR3 sequence (DNA): TGTGCCAGCAGTTACCTAGCGGGAGGGGATGAGCAGTTCTTC.

This clone has only one observation. V gene TRBV6-1 combines with J gene TRBJ2-7; 10 nucleotides match TRBD2. The CDR3 is 15 amino acids. V trimming: 5 bases; J trimming: 3 bases; junction bases outside the gene matches: 7. Germline CDR1 is MNHNS and CDR2 is SASEGT. The CDR3 loop reads CASSLLAGPLYEQYF. In DNA, the CDR3 is TGTGCCAGCAGTCTACTAGCGGGACCCCTCTACGAGCAGTACTTC.

V gene TRBV5-6 combines with J gene TRBJ1-5; 8 bases align to TRBD1. The CDR3 is made up of 15 amino acids. After removal of 3 bases from V and 4 bases from J, the junction contained 6 bases not matched to a gene. Looked up from germline, CDR1 is SGHDT and CDR2 is YYEEEE. The CDR3 protein is CASSWGTGWNQPQHF. For the CDR3, the DNA is TGTGCCAGCAGCTGGGGGACAGGATGGAATCAGCCCCAGCATTTT.

This clone was seen a few times. This chain links TRBV19 with TRBJ2-7, with 10 bases aligning to TRBD1. Looked up from germline, CDR1 is LNHDA and CDR2 is SQIVND (reference sequence). CDR3 size: 14 residues. With 7 bases clipped from V and 3 bases from J, the junction kept 6 bases outside the gene matches. The CDR3 DNA reads as TGTGCCAGTAAAACCGGGACAGGGGACTACGAGCAGTACTTC. Its protein is CASKTGTGDYEQYF.

The chain employs TRBV7-9 and TRBJ2-5, with D possibly TRBD2 on 5 matching bases. Trimming left V 10 bases short and J 4 bases short, with 13 bases between. Germline values: CDR1 SEHNR, CDR2 FQNEAQ (reference sequence). The length of the CDR3 is 12 residues. The CDR3 loop is CATLIRGETQYF. CDR3 nucleotide sequence: TGTGCCACCTTAATCCGGGGAGAGACCCAGTACTTC.

V is TRBV9 and J is TRBJ2-3; tentative D call: TRBD2 (6 bases). V was shortened by 4 bases and J by 8 bases, with 14 bases between the two germline ends. This CDR3 is built from 13 residues. CDR1 and CDR2 (germline): SGDLS, YYNGEE. The CDR3 here is CASSLGDWGTQYF. The CDR3 DNA reads TGTGCCAGCAGCCTGGGGGACTGGGGTACGCAGTATTTT.

The chain joins TRBV9 to TRBJ2-5; D gene unclear. The V gene lost 3 bases and the J gene lost 2 bases, with 8 bases spanning the gap. There are 13 residues in the CDR3. Germline V gene sequence: CDR1 SGDLS, CDR2 YYNGEE. CDR3 loop: CASSGGLQETQYF. CDR3 in DNA: TGTGCCAGCAGCGGAGGATTGCAAGAGACCCAGTACTTC. Filled out from reference TRBV9 and TRBJ2-5, the complete variable domain reads DSGVTQTPKHLITATGQRVTLRCSPRSGDLSVYWYQQSLDQGLQFLIQYYNGEERAKGNILERFSAQQFPDLHSELNLSSLELGDSALYFCASSGGLQETQYFGPGTRLLVL.

The chain is built from TRBV7-6 and TRBJ2-3; D unclear. CDR3 length equals 14 residues. The germline gives CDR1 SGHVS, CDR2 FNYEAQ. Deletions cut 5 bases from V and 7 bases from J, with 16 bases between. The CDR3 region has the DNA TGTGCCAGCAGCCCGGCCGGAGAGCGATATACGCAGTATTTT. This sequence encodes CASSPAGERYTQYF.